This TCR beta chain came from a study of blood T cells in healthy people across ages. Study results and caveats: Older age coincided with a roughly linear decline in TCR beta diversity per million T cells.

This CDR3 has 14 amino acids. Germline CDR1 reads KGHSH; CDR2 reads LQKENI. V lost 3 bases, J lost 4 bases, and 12 bases lay in between. This clonotype showed up just a few times. Its target is unknown. The use of a sample-barcoded 5' primer and a J-beta primer mix characterized a second PCR of roughly 6 to 11 cycles. TCRdb reanalysed the 5' RACE reads using MiXCR and keeps one entry per CDR3 protein. Of hundreds of thousands of distinct CDR3 sequences in the sample, roughly 25% were seen once. This sample also appeared in a second study, on T cells of mothers and their children. That work adds: With unrelated pairs as the comparison, related mother-child pairs had a slightly higher overlap that was not significant.

The rearrangement joins TRBV18 to TRBJ2-5; tentatively, D is TRBD1 (6 bases). This TCR came from a boy under 18 in good health. The sample was blood. DNA for the CDR3: TGTGCCAGCTCACCGGGACAACCGGGAGAGACCCAGTACTTC. Translating it yields CASSPGQPGETQYF.